This T cell receptor beta chain was captured by sequencing in a study of blood T cell repertoires in COVID-19. Background on the study: COVID-19 samples from acute and convalescent phases originated in the United States, Italy and Spain. PBMCs, B-cell-depleted T cells, or T cells were the source of the cDNA or gDNA that made up the material.

CDR1 is MNHEY, CDR2 SVGAGI, per germline. Trimming shortened V by 2 bases and J by 4 bases, and 5 bases separated the two germline ends. The CDR3 has 12 amino acids. Original handling: For nucleated cells, counts were estimated from reference gene primer amplification. Sequencing used immunoSEQ multiplex PCR; TCRdb keeps in-frame clones, though not all of them. V and J calls and clone size are copied from that table; D and trimming were computed from the DNA. Of roughly 270,000 clones in the sample, approximately 85% were seen once. This TCR was sampled from a man in his fifties with active or convalescent COVID-19. Sample: peripheral blood. This chain links TRBV6-5 with TRBJ1-2, with D possibly TRBD1 on 5 matching bases. The CDR3 bases are TGTGCCAGCAGTTACGACAGCTATGGCTACACCTTC. It specifies CASSYDSYGYTF.